A single sample gave rise to the 20 T cell receptor beta chains below, sequenced in a study of blood T cell repertoires in COVID-19. Assay used: immunoSEQ multiplex PCR; TCRdb lists only in-frame clones, some missing. The sample has some 75,000 clones, about 89% seen once. The sequencing input was peripheral blood. The receptors here all came from a man in his 60s with acute or convalescent COVID-19.

The J gene is TRBJ2-1, the V gene TRBV5-1; D might be TRBD1 (6 bases). V was pared by 2 bases and J by 5 bases, with 11 bases between. The V gene's germline CDR1 is SGHRS and CDR2 YFSETQ. The CDR3 has 14 amino acids. For the CDR3, the DNA is TGCGCCAGCAGCTTAACTGGACAGAACAATGAGCAGTTCTTC. It specifies CASSLTGQNNEQFF.

V is TRBV5-1 and J is TRBJ2-7; D perhaps matches TRBD2 (5 bases). This CDR3 comprises 15 residues. CDR1 SGHRS and CDR2 YFSETQ come from the germline V gene. V was trimmed by 3 bases and J by 7 bases, leaving 20 bases between them. CDR3 coding DNA: TGCGCCAGCAGCTCGACGATGCCTCCTGAGGGAGAGCAGTACTTC. Protein: CASSSTMPPEGEQYF.

As concerns this clone: The same CDR3 arises from other DNA sequences in this sample as well. V gene TRBV7-3 combines with J gene TRBJ2-3; 8 positions agree with TRBD2. Germline loops: CDR1 SGHTA, CDR2 FQGTGA. The J segment lost 2 bases and the V segment lost 2 bases, leaving 3 bases of the junction unmatched. The CDR3 covers 15 residues. CDR3 protein: CASSLAGGSTDTQYF. In DNA, the CDR3 is TGTGCCAGCAGCTTAGCGGGGGGATCCACAGATACGCAGTATTTT.

This chain uses TRBV4-2 with TRBJ2-1; no clear D. The ends were cut back, 0 bases at V and 0 bases at J, with 12 bases in the middle. CDR3 size: 17 residues. Germline assignment: CDR1 LGHNA and CDR2 YNFKEQ. In nucleotides, the CDR3 is TGTGCCAGCAGCCAAGAGCCACGTCCTAGCTCCTACAATGAGCAGTTCTTC. As protein: CASSQEPRPSSYNEQFF.

The chain recombines TRBV6-5 with TRBJ1-2; 9 nucleotides match TRBD1. V shed 2 bases and J 7 bases; nucleotides not matched to a gene: 11. Germline-derived CDR1 and CDR2 are MNHEY and SVGAGI. The CDR3 length is 16 residues. The CDR3 DNA reads TGTGCCAGCAGTTACGGTACAGGGGGCATCGAGTCTGGCTACACCTTC. It codes for CASSYGTGGIESGYTF.

This rearrangement joins TRBV7-9 to TRBJ1-1; the D is unclear. The V gene's germline CDR1 is SEHNR and CDR2 FQNEAQ (reference sequence). The V end lost 3 bases, the J end lost 1 base, and 9 bases lay between the germline ends. The CDR3 sequence is 14 residues long. CDR3 in amino acids: CASSFGQSNTEAFF. The CDR3 region has the DNA TGTGCCAGCAGCTTTGGGCAGTCGAACACTGAAGCTTTCTTT.

V and J are TRBV1 and TRBJ1-3; TRBD1, the table's D call, was not compared with the DNA. TRBV1 constitutes a pseudogene. The CDR3 consists of 14 residues. CDR3: CTSSQWTAGNTIYF. The DNA of the CDR3 is TGCACCAGCAGCCAATGGACAGCTGGAAACACCATATATTTT.

The rearrangement joins TRBV20-1 to TRBJ2-7; possible D gene TRBD1, 5 bases. Per the germline V gene, CDR1 is DFQATT and CDR2 is SNEGSKA (reference sequence). This CDR3 spans 11 amino acids. The V end lost 3 bases, the J end lost 8 bases, and 11 bases lay between the germline ends. DNA for the CDR3: TGCAGTGCTAGGGTCCTGGGGCAGCAGTACTTC. Protein sequence: CSARVLGQQYF.

This clone was counted between two and nine times. The chain recombines TRBV3-1 (or the pseudogene TRBV3-2) with TRBJ1-1; D ambiguous. The CDR3 consists of 11 residues. Trimming removed 3 bases from V and 9 bases from J, with 8 bases in between. Per germline, CDR1 LGHDT and CDR2 YNNKEL (reference sequence). This CDR3 reads CASSQGEKAFF. The DNA for the CDR3 is TGTGCCAGCAGCCAGGGAGAGAAAGCTTTCTTT.

This clone was picked up a small number of times. J is TRBJ1-1 and V is TRBV30; D may be TRBD1 (5 bases). The CDR3 is 13 residues long. CDR1 is GTSNPN, CDR2 SVGIG, per germline (reference sequence). V dropped 3 bases and J dropped 8 bases, with 16 bases sitting between them. The DNA for the CDR3 is TGTGCCTGGAGGACCCAGGGAATTATAGAAGCTTTCTTT. This encodes CAWRTQGIIEAFF.

The chain uses TRBV5-1 and TRBJ1-2; possible D gene TRBD1, 5 bases. Trimming cost V 2 bases and J 1 base, with 15 bases left between them. The CDR3 covers 16 residues. Germline CDR1 is SGHRS and CDR2 is YFSETQ. This CDR3 reads CASSFRADKLNYGYTF. CDR3 in DNA: TGCGCCAGCAGCTTCAGGGCAGACAAGCTTAACTATGGCTACACCTTC.

The chain carries TRBV27 and TRBJ2-7, with 7 bases fitting TRBD1. The CDR3 runs 15 residues. In germline, CDR1 is MNHEY, CDR2 SMNVEV (reference sequence). V lost 11 bases to trimming and J lost 0 bases; unmatched junction nucleotides: 13. This CDR3 is CAPKGEGAISYEQYF. For the CDR3, the DNA is TGTGCCCCTAAGGGTGAGGGGGCCATCTCCTACGAGCAGTACTTC.

The V call is TRBV29-1, the J call TRBJ1-2; D gene uncertain. The CDR3 is 13 amino acids. Between the trimmed V and J ends, which lost 0 bases and 2 bases, there was a span of 7 bases. From germline, CDR1 is SQVTM and CDR2 ANQGSEA. CDR3 coding DNA: TGCAGCGTTGAAGATCAACGGAACTATGGCTACACCTTC. This encodes CSVEDQRNYGYTF.

This sequence joins TRBV9 and TRBJ2-5; 10 bases align to TRBD2. Germline CDR1 and CDR2: SGDLS and YYNGEE. The CDR3 totals 17 residues. The V and J ends lost 4 bases and 4 bases, in that order; junction bases with no gene match: 13. CDR3: CASSPRRASGSGETQYF. For the CDR3, the DNA is TGTGCCAGCAGCCCCCGGAGGGCTAGCGGGAGCGGAGAGACCCAGTACTTC.

The chain combines TRBV3-1 (or the pseudogene TRBV3-2) with TRBJ2-5; 8 bases match TRBD2. The CDR3 has 15 residues. V lost 3 bases to trimming and J lost 4 bases; unmatched junction nucleotides: 7. Germline V lookup: CDR1 LGHDT, CDR2 YNNKEL (reference sequence). CDR3 loop: CASSQTRGARETQYF. CDR3 bases: TGTGCCAGCAGCCAGACGCGGGGGGCGCGAGAGACCCAGTACTTC.

J is TRBJ1-3 and V is TRBV5-4; no firm D call. Germline V gives CDR1 SGHNT, CDR2 YYREEE (reference sequence). CDR3 length: 15 residues. Trimming cost V 2 bases and J 0 bases, with 9 bases left between them. The CDR3 sequence: CASSLAGDSGNTIYF. As DNA, the CDR3 is TGTGCCAGCAGCTTAGCGGGCGACTCTGGAAACACCATATATTTT.

This chain joins TRBV3-1 (or the pseudogene TRBV3-2) and TRBJ2-6, with 7 bases aligning to TRBD1. Germline lookup yields CDR1 LGHDT and CDR2 YNNKEL (reference sequence). V was pared by 1 base and J by 0 bases, with 12 bases of the junction left unmatched. The length of the CDR3 is 20 residues. The CDR3: CASSQARRQGMGSGANVLTF. The CDR3 nucleotides are TGTGCCAGCAGCCAAGCACGCCGACAGGGTATGGGCTCTGGGGCCAACGTCCTGACTTTC.

This rearrangement joins TRBV29-1 to TRBJ1-5; 8 nucleotides agree with TRBD1. CDR1 and CDR2 from the germline V gene are SQVTM and ANQGSEA. The V gene end was trimmed by 7 bases and the J gene end by 6 bases; junction bases not matched to a gene: 8. This CDR3 comprises 13 residues. The DNA of the CDR3 is TGCAGCGCGGCTACAGGGGGAGGTCAGCCCCAGCATTTT. Protein sequence: CSAATGGGQPQHF.

The rearrangement joins TRBV5-1 to TRBJ1-1, with TRBD1 as a possible D gene (6 bases). CDR3 length: 15 residues. Trimming removed 6 bases from V and 1 base from J, with 16 bases in between. The germline gives CDR1 SGHRS, CDR2 YFSETQ. CDR3 DNA sequence: TGCGCCAGCACCCCTGGACAGTTAAAGAACACTGAAGCTTTCTTT. This sequence encodes CASTPGQLKNTEAFF. Complete variable domain (other parts from reference TRBV5-1 and TRBJ1-1): KAGVTQTPRYLIKTRGQQVTLSCSPISGHRSVSWYQQTPGQGLQFLFEYFSETQRNKGNFPGRFSGRQFSNSRSEMNVSTLELGDSALYLCASTPGQLKNTEAFFGQGTRLTVV.

This clone was detected a few times. The CDR3 DNA follows: TGTGCCAGCTCACCTTATAGCAATCAGCCCCAGCATTTT. This sequence encodes CASSPYSNQPQHF. The chain couples TRBV18 to TRBJ1-5, with no clear D. This CDR3 comprises 13 residues. The V end lost 3 bases, the J end lost 0 bases, and 3 bases lay between the germline ends. Germline V gene sequence: CDR1 KGHSH, CDR2 LQKENI.